Below, one TCR beta chain is given with its context. Its antigen is not identified. The data originate from a study of cytotoxic CD8 clonotypes in ibrutinib-treated CLL. The authors obtained 1.5 to 2.5 micrograms of genomic DNA from cryopreserved PBMCs for TCR beta libraries. Trimming took 7 bases from V and 4 from J, leaving 16 bases between them. The CDR3 is 15 amino acids. Germline CDR1 and CDR2: ENHRY and SYGVKD. Target depth was 1 in 200,000 to 1 in 1 million T cells, about 10x per clonotype. Assay used: immunoSEQ multiplex PCR; TCRdb lists only in-frame clones, some missing. The sample lists about 270,000 clones, roughly 76% occurring once. Study conclusions and caveats: Baseline clonality, above age-matched healthy donor levels, tracked circulating CD8+ T-cell counts.

The source is a human donor with chronic lymphocytic leukemia. Sequences were derived from PBMCs, sampled at disease progression, from a patient treated with ibrutinib. V and J are TRBV10-3 and TRBJ2-2, with D possibly called TRBD1 or TRBD2 (6 bases each). As DNA, the CDR3 is TGTGCCATCAATCCTGGGGGGCTCAGCACCGGGGAGCTGTTTTTT. It encodes CAINPGGLSTGELFF.